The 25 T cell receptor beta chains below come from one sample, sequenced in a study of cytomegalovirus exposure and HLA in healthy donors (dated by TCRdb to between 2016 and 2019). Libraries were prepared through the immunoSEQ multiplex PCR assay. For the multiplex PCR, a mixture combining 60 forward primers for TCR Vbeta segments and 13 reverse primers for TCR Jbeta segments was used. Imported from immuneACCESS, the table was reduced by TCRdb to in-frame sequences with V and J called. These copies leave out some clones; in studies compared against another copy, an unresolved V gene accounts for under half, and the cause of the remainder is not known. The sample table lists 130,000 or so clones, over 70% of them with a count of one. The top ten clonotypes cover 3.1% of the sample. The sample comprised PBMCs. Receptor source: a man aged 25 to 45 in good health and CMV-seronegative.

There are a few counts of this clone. The CDR3 bases are TGTGCCAGCAGCCCCCGGACTAGCGGGGACCCGGTCGGTACGCAGTATTTT. Translation: CASSPRTSGDPVGTQYF. The V call is TRBV9, the J call TRBJ2-3; 12 positions match TRBD2. This CDR3 has 17 amino acids. Trimming at V came to 4 bases and at J to 8 bases, leaving 14 bases not matched to a gene. CDR1 SGDLS and CDR2 YYNGEE come from the germline V gene. Drawing the rest from reference TRBV9 and TRBJ2-3, the complete variable domain is DSGVTQTPKHLITATGQRVTLRCSPRSGDLSVYWYQQSLDQGLQFLIQYYNGEERAKGNILERFSAQQFPDLHSELNLSSLELGDSALYFCASSPRTSGDPVGTQYFGPGTRLTVL.

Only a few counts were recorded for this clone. CDR3 sequence: CASSLVLAGVIWEQYF. The CDR3 bases are TGTGCCAGCAGCTTGGTCCTAGCGGGAGTTATATGGGAGCAGTACTTC. The rearrangement uses TRBV11-3 and TRBJ2-7, with 10 positions matching TRBD2. The CDR3 covers 16 residues. Germline V gene data show CDR1 as SGHNT and CDR2 as YENEEA. The V and J ends lost 3 bases and 7 bases, in that order; junction bases with no gene match: 12.

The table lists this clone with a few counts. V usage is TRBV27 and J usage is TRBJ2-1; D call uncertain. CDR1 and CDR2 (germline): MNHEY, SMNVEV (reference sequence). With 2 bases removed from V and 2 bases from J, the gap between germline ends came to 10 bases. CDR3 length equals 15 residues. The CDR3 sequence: CASSLRQAAYNEQFF. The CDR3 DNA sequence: TGTGCCAGCAGTTTACGGCAGGCAGCCTACAATGAGCAGTTCTTC.

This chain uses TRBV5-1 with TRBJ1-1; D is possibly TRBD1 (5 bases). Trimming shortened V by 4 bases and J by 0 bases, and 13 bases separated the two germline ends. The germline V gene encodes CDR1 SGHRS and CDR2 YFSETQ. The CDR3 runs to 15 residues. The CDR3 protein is CASSPAPRVNTEAFF. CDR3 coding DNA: TGCGCCAGCAGCCCTGCGCCCAGGGTGAACACTGAAGCTTTCTTT.

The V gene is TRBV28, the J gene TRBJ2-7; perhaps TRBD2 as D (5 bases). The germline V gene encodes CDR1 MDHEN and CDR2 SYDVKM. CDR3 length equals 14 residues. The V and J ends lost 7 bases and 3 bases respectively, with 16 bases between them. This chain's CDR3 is CASTPSFAGYEQYF. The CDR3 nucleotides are TGTGCCAGCACCCCGAGTTTCGCGGGCTACGAGCAGTACTTC.

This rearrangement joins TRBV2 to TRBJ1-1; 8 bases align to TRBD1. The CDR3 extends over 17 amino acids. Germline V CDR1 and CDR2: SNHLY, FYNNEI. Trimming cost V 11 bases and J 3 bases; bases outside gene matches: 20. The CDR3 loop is CAAPKSPGQVDDTEAFF. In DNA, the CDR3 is TGTGCCGCACCTAAGTCACCGGGACAGGTAGATGACACTGAAGCTTTCTTT.

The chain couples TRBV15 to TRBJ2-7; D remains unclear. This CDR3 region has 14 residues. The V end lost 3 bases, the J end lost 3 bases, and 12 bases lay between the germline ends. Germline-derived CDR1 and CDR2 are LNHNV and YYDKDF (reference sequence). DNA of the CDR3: TGTGCCACCAGCAGGACCACCCTAGACTACGAGCAGTACTTC. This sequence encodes CATSRTTLDYEQYF.

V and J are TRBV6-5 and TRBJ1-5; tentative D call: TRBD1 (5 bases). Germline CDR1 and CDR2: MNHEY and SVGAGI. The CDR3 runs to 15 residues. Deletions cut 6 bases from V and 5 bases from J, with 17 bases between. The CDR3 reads CASRFAGIPDQPQHF. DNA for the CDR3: TGTGCCAGCAGGTTCGCAGGGATCCCGGATCAGCCCCAGCATTTT.

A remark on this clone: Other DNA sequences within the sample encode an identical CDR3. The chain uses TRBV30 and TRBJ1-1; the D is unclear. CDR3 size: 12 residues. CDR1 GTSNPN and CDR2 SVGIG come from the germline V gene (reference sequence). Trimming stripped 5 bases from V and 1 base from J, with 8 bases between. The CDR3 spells CAWGRGNTEAFF. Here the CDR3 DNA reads TGTGCCTGGGGTCGGGGGAACACTGAAGCTTTCTTT.

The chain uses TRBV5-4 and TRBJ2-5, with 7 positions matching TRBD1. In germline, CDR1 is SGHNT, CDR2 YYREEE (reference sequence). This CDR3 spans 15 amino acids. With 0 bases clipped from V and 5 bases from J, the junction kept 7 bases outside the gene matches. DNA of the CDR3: TGTGCCAGCAGCTTGGGGCAGGGGGTTGGGGAGACCCAGTACTTC. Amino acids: CASSLGQGVGETQYF.

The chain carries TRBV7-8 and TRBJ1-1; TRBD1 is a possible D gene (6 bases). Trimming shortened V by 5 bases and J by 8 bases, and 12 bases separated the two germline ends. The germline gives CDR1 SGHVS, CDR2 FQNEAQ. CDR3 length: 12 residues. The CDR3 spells CASSPLGAEAFF. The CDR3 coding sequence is TGTGCCAGCAGCCCCCTGGGGGCAGAAGCTTTCTTT.

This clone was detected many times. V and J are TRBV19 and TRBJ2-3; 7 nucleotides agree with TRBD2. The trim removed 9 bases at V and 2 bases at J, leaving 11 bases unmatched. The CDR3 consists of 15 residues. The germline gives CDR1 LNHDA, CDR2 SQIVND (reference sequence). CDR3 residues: CARGGDGCNTDTQYF. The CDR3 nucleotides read TGTGCCAGGGGAGGGGACGGATGCAACACAGATACGCAGTATTTT.

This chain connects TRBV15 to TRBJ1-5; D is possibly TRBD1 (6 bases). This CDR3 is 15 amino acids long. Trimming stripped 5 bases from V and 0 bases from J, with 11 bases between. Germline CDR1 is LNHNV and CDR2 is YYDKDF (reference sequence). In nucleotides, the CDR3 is TGTGCCACCAGCCCGGACAGAAATAGCAATCAGCCCCAGCATTTT. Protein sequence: CATSPDRNSNQPQHF. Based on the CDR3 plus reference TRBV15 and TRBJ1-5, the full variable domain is DAMVIQNPRYQVTQFGKPVTLSCSQTLNHNVMYWYQQKSSQAPKLLFHYYDKDFNNEADTPDNFQSRRPNTSFCFLDIRSPGLGDTAMYLCATSPDRNSNQPQHFGDGTRLSIL.

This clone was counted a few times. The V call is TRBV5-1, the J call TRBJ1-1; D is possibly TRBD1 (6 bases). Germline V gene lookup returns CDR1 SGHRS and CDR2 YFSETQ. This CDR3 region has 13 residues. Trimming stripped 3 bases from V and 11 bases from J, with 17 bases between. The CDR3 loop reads CASSSGQTVLAFF. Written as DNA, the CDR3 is TGCGCCAGCAGCTCTGGACAGACTGTACTCGCTTTCTTT.

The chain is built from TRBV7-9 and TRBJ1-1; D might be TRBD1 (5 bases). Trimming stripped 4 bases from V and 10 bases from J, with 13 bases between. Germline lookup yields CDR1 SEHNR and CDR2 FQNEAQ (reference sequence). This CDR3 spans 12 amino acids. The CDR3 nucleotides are TGTGCCAGCAGCTCCCAGGGATCTGGAGCTTTCTTT. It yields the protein CASSSQGSGAFF.

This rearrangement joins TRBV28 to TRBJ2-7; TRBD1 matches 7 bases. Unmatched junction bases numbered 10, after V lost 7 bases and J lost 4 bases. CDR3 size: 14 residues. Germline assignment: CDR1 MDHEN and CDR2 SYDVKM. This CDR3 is CASKPVGGVYEQYF. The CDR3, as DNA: TGTGCCAGCAAACCTGTAGGGGGCGTTTACGAGCAGTACTTC.

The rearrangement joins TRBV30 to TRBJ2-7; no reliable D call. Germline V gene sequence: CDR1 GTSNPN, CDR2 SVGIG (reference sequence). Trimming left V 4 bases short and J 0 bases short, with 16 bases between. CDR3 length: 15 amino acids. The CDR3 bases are TGTGCCTGGAAGACTCCAACCCGTAGCTCCTACGAGCAGTACTTC. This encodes CAWKTPTRSSYEQYF.

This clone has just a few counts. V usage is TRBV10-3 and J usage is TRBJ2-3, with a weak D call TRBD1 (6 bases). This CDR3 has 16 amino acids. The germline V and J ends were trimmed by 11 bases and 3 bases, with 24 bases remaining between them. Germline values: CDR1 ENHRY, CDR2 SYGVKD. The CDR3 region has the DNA TGTGCCCTAGGAGAGGGACCAGGGGTAGGAACAGATACGCAGTATTTT. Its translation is CALGEGPGVGTDTQYF.

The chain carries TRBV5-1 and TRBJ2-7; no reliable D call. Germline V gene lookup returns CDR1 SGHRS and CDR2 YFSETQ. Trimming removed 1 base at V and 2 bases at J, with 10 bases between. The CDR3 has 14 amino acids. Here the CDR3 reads CASSLYGRAYEQYF. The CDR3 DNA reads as TGCGCCAGCAGCTTGTATGGCCGGGCCTACGAGCAGTACTTC.

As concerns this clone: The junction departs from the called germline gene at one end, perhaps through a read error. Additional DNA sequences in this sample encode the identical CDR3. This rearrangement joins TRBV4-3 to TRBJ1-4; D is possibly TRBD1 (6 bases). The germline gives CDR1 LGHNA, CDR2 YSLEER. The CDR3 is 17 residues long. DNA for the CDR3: TGCGCCAGCAGCCAAGACTGGGAGGGGGTGGAGAGCGAAAAGCTGTTTTTT. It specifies CASSQDWEGVESEKLFF.

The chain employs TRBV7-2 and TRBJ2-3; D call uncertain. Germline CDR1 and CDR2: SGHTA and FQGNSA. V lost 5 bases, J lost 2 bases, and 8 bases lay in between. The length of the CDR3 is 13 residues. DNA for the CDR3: TGTGCCAGCAGCGAAGAGAACACAGATACGCAGTATTTT. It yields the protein CASSEENTDTQYF. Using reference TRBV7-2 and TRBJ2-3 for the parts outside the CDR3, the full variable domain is GAGVSQSPSNKVTEKGKDVELRCDPISGHTALYWYRQSLGQGLEFLIYFQGNSAPDKSGLPSDRFSAERTGGSVSTLTIQRTQQEDSAVYLCASSEENTDTQYFGPGTRLTVL.

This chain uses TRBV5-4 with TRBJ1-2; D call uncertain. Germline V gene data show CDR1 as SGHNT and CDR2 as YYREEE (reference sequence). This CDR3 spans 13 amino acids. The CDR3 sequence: CASGKGEDYGYTF. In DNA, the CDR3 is TGTGCTTCGGGGAAGGGAGAAGACTATGGCTACACCTTC.

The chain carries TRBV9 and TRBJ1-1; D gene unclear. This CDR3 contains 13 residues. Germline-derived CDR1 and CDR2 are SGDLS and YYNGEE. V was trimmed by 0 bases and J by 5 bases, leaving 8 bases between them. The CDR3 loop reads CASSVGSGTEAFF. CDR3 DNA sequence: TGTGCCAGCAGCGTAGGGAGCGGGACTGAAGCTTTCTTT. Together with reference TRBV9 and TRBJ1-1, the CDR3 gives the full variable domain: DSGVTQTPKHLITATGQRVTLRCSPRSGDLSVYWYQQSLDQGLQFLIQYYNGEERAKGNILERFSAQQFPDLHSELNLSSLELGDSALYFCASSVGSGTEAFFGQGTRLTVV.

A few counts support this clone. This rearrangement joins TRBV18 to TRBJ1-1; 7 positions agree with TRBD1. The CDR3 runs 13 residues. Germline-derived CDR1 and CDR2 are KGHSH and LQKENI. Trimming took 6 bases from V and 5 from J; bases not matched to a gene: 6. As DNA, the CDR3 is TGTGCCAGCTCGGCAGACAGGGAGACTGAAGCTTTCTTT. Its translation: CASSADRETEAFF.

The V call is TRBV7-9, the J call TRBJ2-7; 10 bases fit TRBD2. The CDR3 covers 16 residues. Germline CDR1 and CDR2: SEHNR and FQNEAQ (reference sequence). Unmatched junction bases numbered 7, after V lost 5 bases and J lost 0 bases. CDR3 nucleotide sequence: TGTGCCAGCAGCCTAGGACTAGCGGATTCCTCCTACGAGCAGTACTTC. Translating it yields CASSLGLADSSYEQYF.